Below, 2 T cell receptor beta chains from the same sample are listed, as sequenced in a study of beta chain features in type 1 diabetes. The investigators reverse transcribed all of the isolated RNA, so they sequenced expressed TCRB transcripts. Using immunoSEQ multiplex PCR, the repertoire was profiled, and TCRdb retains in-frame clones only, with some absent. Among some 410,000 clones listed, about 14% were seen once. Sequencing was carried out using naive CD4+ T cells from blood. These receptors all come from a man aged 25 to 45 in good health.

In this sample, this clone turned up a few times. The chain recombines TRBV11-2 with TRBJ2-4, with 10 nucleotides matching TRBD1. CDR3 length: 17 amino acids. Germline-derived CDR1 and CDR2 are SGHAT and FQNNGV. Trimming took 3 bases from V and 0 from J; bases not matched to a gene: 5. CDR3 nucleotide sequence: TGTGCCAGCAGCTTCGGGACAGGGGTGTTAGCCAAAAACATTCAGTACTTC. This translates into CASSFGTGVLAKNIQYF.

The gene calls are TRBV11-3 and TRBJ2-3; 11 bases match TRBD2. In germline, CDR1 is SGHNT, CDR2 YENEEA. This CDR3 contains 14 residues. The J segment lost 5 bases and the V segment lost 5 bases, leaving 3 bases of the junction unmatched. The CDR3 loop reads CASSIGLAGDTQYF. For the CDR3, the DNA is TGTGCCAGCAGCATCGGACTAGCGGGAGATACGCAGTATTTT.